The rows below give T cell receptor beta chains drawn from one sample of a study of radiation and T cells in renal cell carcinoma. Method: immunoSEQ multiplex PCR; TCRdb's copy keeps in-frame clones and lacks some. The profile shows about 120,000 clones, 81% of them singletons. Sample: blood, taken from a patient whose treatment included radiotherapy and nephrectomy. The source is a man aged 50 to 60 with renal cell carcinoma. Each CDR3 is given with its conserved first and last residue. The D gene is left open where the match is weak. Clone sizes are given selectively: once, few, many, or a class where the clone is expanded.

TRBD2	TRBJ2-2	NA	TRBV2	CASKGLAGNTGELFF	TGTGCCAGCAAGGGACTAGCGGGCAACACCGGGGAGCTGTTTTTT
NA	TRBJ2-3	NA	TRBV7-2	CASSLGYQKPDTQYF	TGTGCCAGCAGCTTAGGGTACCAAAAACCGGATACGCAGTATTTT
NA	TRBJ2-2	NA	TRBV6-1	CASSEFRNAGELFF	TGTGCCAGCAGTGAATTTCGTAACGCGGGGGAGCTGTTTTTT
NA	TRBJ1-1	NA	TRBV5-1	CASSLGIDGTEAFF	TGCGCCAGCAGCTTGGGAATTGACGGCACTGAAGCTTTCTTT
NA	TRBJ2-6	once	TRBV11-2	CASSLLAGLGSGANVLTF	TGTGCCAGCAGCTTGTTGGCGGGTTTAGGCTCTGGGGCCAACGTCCTGACTTTC
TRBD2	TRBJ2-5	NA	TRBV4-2	CASSPGEGETQYF	TGTGCCAGCTCTCCGGGGGAGGGAGAGACCCAGTACTTC
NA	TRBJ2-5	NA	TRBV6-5	CASSYVIQETQYF	TGTGCCAGCAGTTACGTGATCCAAGAGACCCAGTACTTC
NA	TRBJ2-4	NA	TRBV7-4	CASSFMGGIAKNIQYF	TGTGCCAGCAGCTTCATGGGAGGCATAGCCAAAAACATTCAGTACTTC
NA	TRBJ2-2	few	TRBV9	CASSVVGDPGELFF	TGTGCCAGCAGCGTAGTTGGGGACCCCGGGGAGCTGTTTTTT
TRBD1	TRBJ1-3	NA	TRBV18	CASSPLTGVSDGNTIYF	TGTGCCAGCTCACCTCTTACAGGGGTTTCGGATGGAAACACCATATATTTT
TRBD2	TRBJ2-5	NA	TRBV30	CAWTLTGRGGETQYF	TGTGCCTGGACCTTGACAGGGCGGGGGGGAGAGACCCAGTACTTC
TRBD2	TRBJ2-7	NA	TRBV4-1	CASSQLAENYEQYF	TGCGCCAGCAGCCAACTAGCGGAGAACTACGAGCAGTACTTC
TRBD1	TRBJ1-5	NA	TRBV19	CASMGTGGNQPQHF	TGTGCCAGTATGGGGACAGGGGGTAACCAGCCCCAGCATTTT
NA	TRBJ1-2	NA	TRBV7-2	CASSPRKDGYTF	TGTGCCAGCAGCCCGAGGAAGGATGGCTACACCTTC
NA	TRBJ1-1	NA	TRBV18	CASSTRSQVTEAFF	TGTGCCAGCTCAACGAGGTCGCAGGTCACTGAAGCTTTCTTT
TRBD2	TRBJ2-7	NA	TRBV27	CASRYGLAGAYEQYF	TGTGCCAGCAGATACGGACTAGCGGGAGCCTACGAGCAGTACTTC
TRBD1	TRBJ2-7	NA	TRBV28	CASRPGTANHYEQYF	TGTGCCAGCAGGCCCGGGACAGCGAACCACTACGAGCAGTACTTC
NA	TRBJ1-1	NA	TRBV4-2	CASSPQVTGAEAFF	TGTGCCAGCAGCCCCCAAGTAACCGGGGCTGAAGCTTTCTTT
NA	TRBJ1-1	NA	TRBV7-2	CASSSSVRTEAFF	TGTGCCAGCAGCTCCTCAGTTCGCACTGAAGCTTTCTTT
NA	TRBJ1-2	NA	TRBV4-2	CASSQDVSRYGYTF	TGTGCCAGCAGCCAAGATGTTTCACGCTACGGCTACACCTTC
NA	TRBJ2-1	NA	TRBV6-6	CASSPRDSGMNEQFF	TGTGCCAGCAGTCCTCGGGATAGCGGTATGAATGAGCAGTTCTTC
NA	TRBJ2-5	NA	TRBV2	CASRFQGLQETQYF	TGTGCCAGCAGATTCCAGGGACTCCAAGAGACCCAGTACTTC
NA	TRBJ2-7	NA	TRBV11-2	CASSLDGGLGEQYF	TGTGCCAGCAGCTTAGACGGGGGGCTCGGCGAGCAGTACTTC
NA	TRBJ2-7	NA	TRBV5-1	CASSLGSPSYEQYF	TGCGCCAGCAGCTTGGGGTCACCGAGCTACGAGCAGTACTTC
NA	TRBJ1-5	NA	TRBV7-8	CASSLVSGRYSNQPQHF	TGTGCCAGCAGCTTAGTGTCAGGTCGATATAGCAATCAGCCCCAGCATTTT
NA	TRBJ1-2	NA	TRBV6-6	CASSLDSTQRGYTF	TGTGCCAGCAGTCTCGACAGTACACAACGGGGCTACACCTTC
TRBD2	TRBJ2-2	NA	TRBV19	CASARKLAGAIANTGELFF	TGTGCCAGTGCCAGAAAGCTAGCGGGGGCGATCGCGAACACCGGGGAGCTGTTTTTT
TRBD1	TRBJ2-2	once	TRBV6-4	CASSGGTGVTGELFF	TGTGCCAGCAGTGGAGGGACAGGGGTAACCGGGGAGCTGTTTTTT
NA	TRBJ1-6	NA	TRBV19	CASSEYRGYNSPLHF	TGTGCCAGTTCGGAGTACCGGGGTTATAATTCACCCCTCCACTTT
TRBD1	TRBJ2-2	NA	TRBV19	CASYPGQGVGLELFF	TGTGCCAGCTACCCGGGACAGGGCGTCGGTTTGGAGCTGTTTTTT
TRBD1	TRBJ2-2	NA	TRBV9	CASSHPLGQGLTGELFF	TGTGCCAGCAGCCATCCCCTGGGACAGGGCCTCACCGGGGAGCTGTTTTTT
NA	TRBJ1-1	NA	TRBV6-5	CASTPIRANTEAFF	TGTGCCAGCACTCCAATACGGGCAAACACTGAAGCTTTCTTT
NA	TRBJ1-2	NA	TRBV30	CAWSAMGLYGYTF	TGTGCCTGGAGTGCGATGGGCCTATATGGCTACACCTTC
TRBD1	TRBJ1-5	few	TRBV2	CASSGTGGFGQPQHF	TGTGCCAGCAGTGGGACAGGGGGTTTCGGTCAGCCCCAGCATTTT
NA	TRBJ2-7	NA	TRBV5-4	CASSPTGYEQYF	TGTGCCAGCAGCCCGACTGGCTACGAGCAGTACTTC
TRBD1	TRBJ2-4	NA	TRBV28	CASSSGQTLAKNIQYF	TGTGCCAGCAGTTCGGGACAGACTCTAGCCAAAAACATTCAGTACTTC
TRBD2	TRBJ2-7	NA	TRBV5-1	CASSLALAVSPGEQYF	TGCGCCAGCAGCTTGGCTCTAGCGGTTTCCCCCGGGGAGCAGTACTTC
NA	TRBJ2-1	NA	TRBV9	CASSPTRETYNEQFF	TGTGCCAGCAGTCCAACACGGGAAACCTACAATGAGCAGTTCTTC
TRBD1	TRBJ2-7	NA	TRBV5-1	CASSSGQGYEQYF	TGCGCCAGCAGCTCCGGACAGGGCTACGAGCAGTACTTC
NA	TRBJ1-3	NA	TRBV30	CAWSVDSGNTIYF	TGTGCCTGGAGTGTGGACTCTGGAAACACCATATATTTT
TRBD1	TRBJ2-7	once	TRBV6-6	CASRDIGTGDEQYF	TGTGCCAGCAGGGATATCGGGACAGGGGACGAGCAGTACTTC
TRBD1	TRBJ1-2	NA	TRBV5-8	CASSLGQGATRGYTF	TGTGCCAGCAGCCTAGGACAGGGGGCTACGAGAGGCTACACCTTC
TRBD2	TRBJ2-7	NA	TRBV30	CAHGLAGAYEQYF	TGTGCTCACGGACTAGCGGGCGCCTACGAGCAGTACTTC
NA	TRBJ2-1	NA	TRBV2	CASTLASPVNYNEQFF	TGTGCCAGCACCTTAGCGAGTCCCGTCAACTACAATGAGCAGTTCTTC
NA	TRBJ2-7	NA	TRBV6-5	CASSYSKGYEQYF	TGTGCCAGCAGTTACTCGAAAGGCTACGAGCAGTACTTC
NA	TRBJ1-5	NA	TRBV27	CASSPWNNQPQHF	TGTGCCAGCAGTCCATGGAACAATCAGCCCCAGCATTTT
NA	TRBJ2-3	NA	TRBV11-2	CASESRNPTDTQYF	TGTGCCAGCGAGAGTCGGAATCCCACAGATACGCAGTATTTT
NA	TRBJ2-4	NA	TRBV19	CASSSRFTGAAGQNIQYF	TGTGCCAGTAGTTCCCGATTTACGGGGGCGGCCGGACAAAACATTCAGTACTTC
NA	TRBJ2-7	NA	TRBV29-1	CSVLTPSSYEQYF	TGCAGCGTCCTGACACCCTCTTCCTACGAGCAGTACTTC
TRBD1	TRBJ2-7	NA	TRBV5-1	CASSLTWTGGPYEQYF	TGCGCCAGCAGCTTGACTTGGACAGGGGGCCCCTACGAGCAGTACTTC
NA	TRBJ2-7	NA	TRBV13	CASRWLKSSYEQYF	TGTGCCAGCAGGTGGCTTAAGAGCTCCTACGAGCAGTACTTC
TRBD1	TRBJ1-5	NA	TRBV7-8	CASSLGGDRGYSNQPQHF	TGTGCCAGCAGCTTAGGAGGGGACAGAGGTTATAGCAATCAGCCCCAGCATTTT